The source of this T cell receptor beta chain is a study of control samples from healthy donors and cancer patients. Germline V gene lookup returns CDR1 SGHTA and CDR2 FQGNSA. This CDR3 is built from 12 residues. The germline V and J ends were trimmed by 0 bases and 4 bases, with 3 bases remaining between them. Profiled with immunoSEQ multiplex PCR; TCRdb holds only in-frame clones, not every one. In the table there are around 250,000 clones, roughly 82% of which are singletons. The sequence derives from a woman aged 60-75 years with lung cancer. The sequencing sample was made of PBMCs. The chain links TRBV7-2 to TRBJ2-5, with D uncertain. The CDR3 sequence is CASSLAGETQYF. The CDR3, as DNA: TGTGCCAGCAGCTTAGCTGGAGAGACCCAGTACTTC.